This TCR beta chain is drawn from a study of T cells in Graves' hyperthyroidism and ophthalmopathy. J gave up 5 bases and V 4 bases, and 6 bases lay outside the gene matches. CDR1 is PRHDT, CDR2 FYEKMQ, per germline (reference sequence). The CDR3 consists of 14 residues. General observations from the study: The model's output predicted ophthalmopathy at a median of about 5.9 months prior to onset.

Regions amplified from RNA transcripts were the TCR beta CDR3 regions. The HTBI set primed first-round TCR CDR3 RT-PCR. TCRdb processed the multiplex PCR reads anew with MiXCR; each CDR3 protein has one entry. This table has about 46,000 distinct CDR3 sequences, about 52% appearing once. This clonotype occurred once. The antigen remains undetermined. The clonotype comes from a woman aged 50 to 60 with Graves' hyperthyroidism. The sequenced sample was peripheral blood or thyroid tissue (not recorded which). The chain links TRBV13 to TRBJ2-7; TRBD1 agrees at 9 bases. The CDR3 protein is CASSWTGEVDEQYF. CDR3 DNA sequence: TGTGCCAGCAGCTGGACAGGGGAGGTGGACGAGCAGTACTTC.